The 27 T cell receptor beta chains reported below all come from one sample, sequenced in a study of identical twins. TCRdb re-derived calls from the 5' RACE reads in MiXCR, one entry per CDR3 protein. The table has 400,000 to 600,000 distinct CDR3 sequences, about 22% seen once; the top ten hold approximately 0.5%. These sequences were also reported in another study, on yellow fever vaccine responses in identical twins.

Source material: CD4+ T cells sorted from blood. The receptors here all came from a young woman in good health.

J is TRBJ2-5 and V is TRBV14; D may be TRBD1 (6 bases). Germline V gene data show CDR1 as SGHDN and CDR2 as FVKESK. V shed 0 bases and J shed 6 bases, with 20 bases lying between them. The CDR3 consists of 17 residues. CDR3 sequence (DNA): TGTGCCAGCAGCCAAGATTGGCAGGGGAAAAGTTCGAAGACCCAGTACTTC. This codes for CASSQDWQGKSSKTQYF.

About this clonotype itself: With a much larger clone just one base away, this may be a read error. J is TRBJ1-2 and V is TRBV12-3 or TRBV12-4; TRBD1 might be the D (6 bases). The CDR3 is made up of 13 amino acids. Deletions cut 4 bases from V and 2 bases from J, with 8 bases between. The CDR3 nucleotides read TGTGCCAGCAGTTGGACAGACAACTATGGCTACACCTTC. This encodes CASSWTDNYGYTF.

In its sample, this clonotype was seen a few times. This chain uses TRBV3-1 with TRBJ2-2; D possibly corresponds to TRBD2 (6 bases). Germline-derived CDR1 and CDR2 are LGHDT and YNNKEL (reference sequence). Trimming left V 0 bases short and J 1 base short, with 9 bases between. CDR3 length: 16 amino acids. The CDR3 DNA sequence: TGTGCCAGCAGCCAAGAACCGGGACTGAACACCGGGGAGCTGTTTTTT. Its protein product is CASSQEPGLNTGELFF. The variable domain in full, completed from reference TRBV3-1 and TRBJ2-2, reads DTAVSQTPKYLVTQMGNDKSIKCEQNLGHDTMYWYKQDSKKFLKIMFSYNNKELIINETVPNRFSPKSPDKAHLNLHINSLELGDSAVYFCASSQEPGLNTGELFFGEGSRLTVL.

The chain carries TRBV25-1 and TRBJ2-2, with TRBD2 identical over 10 bases. Germline assignment: CDR1 MGHDK and CDR2 SYGVNS. The CDR3 consists of 17 residues. Trimming at V came to 1 base and at J to 6 bases, leaving 8 bases not matched to a gene. Written as DNA, the CDR3 is TGTGCCAGCAGTGAATGGCGGCTAGCGGGAGCCCCCGGGGAGCTGTTTTTT. It codes for CASSEWRLAGAPGELFF.

The J gene is TRBJ1-5, the V gene TRBV7-2, with 9 bases lining up with TRBD1. V trimming: 5 bases; J trimming: 6 bases; junction bases outside the gene matches: 5. Looked up from germline, CDR1 is SGHTA and CDR2 is FQGNSA. The CDR3 is 14 residues long. The CDR3 DNA follows: TGTGCCAGCAGCGTACAGGGGGCGGGTCAGCCCCAGCATTTT. Residues: CASSVQGAGQPQHF.

V usage is TRBV20-1 and J usage is TRBJ2-3; TRBD2 matches at 7 bases. After removal of 5 bases from V and 2 bases from J, the junction contained 10 bases not matched to a gene. The CDR3 contains 15 residues. Germline V gene sequence: CDR1 DFQATT, CDR2 SNEGSKA (reference sequence). In DNA form, the CDR3 reads TGCAGTGCTGGGAGGGACTACCAACCCACAGATACGCAGTATTTT. This translates into CSAGRDYQPTDTQYF.

The chain is built from TRBV5-1 and TRBJ2-1; 9 bases agree with TRBD1. V lost 1 base, J lost 0 bases, and 11 bases stayed unmatched. Germline V gene data show CDR1 as SGHRS and CDR2 as YFSETQ. The CDR3 has 19 amino acids. The chain's CDR3 is CASSLRVGGQGPSYNEQFF. CDR3 nucleotide sequence: TGCGCCAGCAGCTTGAGGGTAGGGGGACAGGGCCCCTCCTACAATGAGCAGTTCTTC.

The chain uses TRBV20-1 and TRBJ2-1; D gene uncertain. The CDR3 has 15 residues. Per the germline V gene, CDR1 is DFQATT and CDR2 is SNEGSKA (reference sequence). The V gene lost 0 bases and the J gene lost 4 bases, with 13 bases spanning the gap. The chain's CDR3 is CSARDGRVAYNEQFF. CDR3 DNA sequence: TGCAGTGCTAGAGATGGTAGGGTAGCTTACAATGAGCAGTTCTTC.

This clonotype was detected only a few times. The chain is built from TRBV5-5 and TRBJ2-5; no definite D call. There are 15 residues in the CDR3. The germline V gene encodes CDR1 SGHKS and CDR2 YYEKEE (reference sequence). With 0 bases removed from V and 6 bases from J, the gap between germline ends came to 15 bases. The CDR3 reads CASSLAFQLPKTQYF. The CDR3 nucleotides are TGTGCCAGCAGCTTGGCCTTCCAGCTACCTAAGACCCAGTACTTC.

The gene calls are TRBV29-1 and TRBJ2-1; the match to TRBD2 covers 10 bases. Germline trimming cut 5 bases from V and 4 bases from J; bases unmatched to any gene: 5. This CDR3 has 14 amino acids. Germline V gene sequence: CDR1 SQVTM, CDR2 ANQGSEA. CDR3 protein: CSVTWTSGYNEQFF. Here the CDR3 DNA reads TGCAGCGTTACTTGGACTAGCGGTTACAATGAGCAGTTCTTC.

This chain links TRBV7-2 with TRBJ2-3; D gene uncertain. There are 12 residues in the CDR3. The germline CDR1 and CDR2 sequences are SGHTA and FQGNSA. V lost 5 bases, J lost 4 bases, and 7 bases lay in between. The CDR3 region is CASSPTADTQYF. CDR3 in DNA: TGTGCCAGCAGCCCTACGGCAGATACGCAGTATTTT.

This clonotype was counted many times. This chain links TRBV14 with TRBJ2-7; 7 nucleotides agree with TRBD1. This CDR3 is 12 amino acids long. V was pared by 4 bases and J by 9 bases, with 6 bases of the junction left unmatched. Germline V lookup: CDR1 SGHDN, CDR2 FVKESK. Here the CDR3 DNA reads TGTGCCAGCAGCCGAGAGGGACAGAGGCAGTACTTC. Protein product: CASSREGQRQYF.

CDR3 sequence: CASSLTTRFGELFF. DNA for the CDR3: TGTGCCAGCAGCTTAACCACTCGCTTCGGGGAGCTGTTTTTT. This chain links TRBV7-8 with TRBJ2-2; no definite D call. Germline CDR1 SGHVS, CDR2 FQNEAQ. Trimming removed 2 bases at V and 7 bases at J, with 11 bases between. The CDR3 totals 14 residues.

This clonotype has more than one count but fewer than ten. The chain has TRBV2 and TRBJ2-7, with D tentatively TRBD1 (5 bases). This CDR3 contains 12 residues. Germline CDR1 SNHLY, CDR2 FYNNEI. Trimming removed 8 bases from V and 5 bases from J, with 13 bases in between. The CDR3, as DNA: TGTGCCAGCGGGGCTCAGGGAAACGAGCAGTACTTC. Amino acids: CASGAQGNEQYF. The full variable domain, in which reference TRBV2 and TRBJ2-7 provide the parts outside the CDR3, is EPEVTQTPSHQVTQMGQEVILRCVPISNHLYFYWYRQILGQKVEFLVSFYNNEISEKSEIFDDQFSVERPDGSNFTLKIRSTKLEDSAMYFCASGAQGNEQYFGPGTRLTVT.

The chain uses TRBV7-8 and TRBJ1-1, with 9 bases fitting TRBD1. The CDR3 has 17 amino acids. Looked up from germline, CDR1 is SGHVS and CDR2 is FQNEAQ. V lost 5 bases and J lost 2; bases outside the gene matches: 12. This CDR3 is CASSLRTGATTNTEAFF. In nucleotides, the CDR3 is TGTGCCAGCAGCCTCCGGACAGGGGCCACGACTAACACTGAAGCTTTCTTT.

The V and J genes are TRBV12-3 or TRBV12-4 and TRBJ1-1; 7 bases are shared with TRBD1. Trimming took 2 bases from V and 4 from J; bases not matched to a gene: 4. CDR3 size: 14 residues. The CDR3 bases are TGTGCCAGCAGTTTACAGGGGGGAATCACTGAAGCTTTCTTT. It translates to CASSLQGGITEAFF.

The rearrangement joins TRBV10-3 to TRBJ1-4; possible D gene TRBD1, 5 bases. CDR1 and CDR2 (germline): ENHRY, SYGVKD. Trimming stripped 0 bases from V and 8 bases from J, with 13 bases between. The CDR3 runs to 15 residues. CDR3 nucleotides: TGTGCCATCAGTGAGTCGAGCCAGGGAGGAGAAAAACTGTTTTTT. Protein product: CAISESSQGGEKLFF.

This clonotype came up a few times. Likely a read error: the CDR3 ends without its conserved phenylalanine or tryptophan. The DNA is left out, because the CDR3 cannot be placed on it with certainty; the CDR3 is given as TCRdb lists it. The V and J genes are TRBV29-1 and TRBJ1-1. The CDR3 totals 9 residues, both ends included. Germline-derived CDR1 and CDR2 are SQVTM and ANQGSEA. This CDR3 is CSVGGALGS.

This clonotype was seen a few times. The chain recombines TRBV11-2 with TRBJ2-2, with D possibly called TRBD1 or TRBD2 (5 bases each). Trimming stripped 4 bases from V and 9 bases from J, with 12 bases between. Per the germline V gene, CDR1 is SGHAT and CDR2 is FQNNGV. The CDR3 runs to 13 residues. The CDR3 loop is CASSYGAGWELFF. The CDR3 nucleotides read TGTGCCAGCAGCTACGGGGCCGGCTGGGAGCTGTTTTTT.

This chain uses TRBV9 with TRBJ1-5, with D tentatively TRBD1 (5 bases). Looked up from germline, CDR1 is SGDLS and CDR2 is YYNGEE. This CDR3 spans 14 amino acids. The V end was cut by 3 bases, the J end by 6 bases, with 13 bases between. The chain's CDR3 is CASSAVPGPQPQHF. The DNA of the CDR3 is TGTGCCAGCAGCGCTGTCCCGGGACCTCAGCCCCAGCATTTT.

This chain links TRBV7-2 with TRBJ2-3; maybe TRBD2 (6 bases). The CDR3 sequence is 15 residues long. Germline assignment: CDR1 SGHTA and CDR2 FQGNSA. V lost 2 bases and J lost 2, with 11 bases in between. The CDR3 protein is CASSLMTLATDTQYF. CDR3 in DNA: TGTGCCAGCAGCTTAATGACACTAGCCACAGATACGCAGTATTTT.

The chain combines TRBV5-1 with TRBJ2-5; D remains ambiguous. This CDR3 comprises 16 residues. V shed 0 bases and J shed 4 bases, with 16 bases lying between them. Germline loops: CDR1 SGHRS, CDR2 YFSETQ. The CDR3 nucleotides read TGCGCCAGCAGCTTGGAAGGTGCCACAAATGGAGAGACCCAGTACTTC. Amino acid sequence: CASSLEGATNGETQYF.

The rearrangement uses TRBV12-3 or TRBV12-4 and TRBJ2-7; D call uncertain. The CDR3 contains 15 residues. V was cut by 1 base and J by 4 bases, with 14 bases left in between. The CDR3 nucleotides are TGTGCCAGCAGTTTAGAGGGTAGGGTAAGGTACGAGCAGTACTTC. This encodes CASSLEGRVRYEQYF.

This clonotype was counted only a few times. V is TRBV28 and J is TRBJ2-3; 8 nucleotides align to TRBD2. This CDR3 comprises 14 residues. Germline V gene sequence: CDR1 MDHEN, CDR2 SYDVKM. Germline trimming cut 10 bases from V and 4 bases from J; bases unmatched to any gene: 10. The CDR3 DNA sequence: TGTGCCACCGGGACTAGTAGTATCCCAGATACGCAGTATTTT. This gives the protein CATGTSSIPDTQYF.

The chain carries TRBV5-1 and TRBJ2-7; maybe TRBD1 (6 bases). The CDR3 sequence is 14 residues long. CDR1 and CDR2 from the germline V gene are SGHRS and YFSETQ. V was cut by 1 base and J by 0 bases, with 8 bases left in between. The CDR3: CASSLTGSSYEQYV. The CDR3 DNA reads as TGCGCCAGCAGCTTGACAGGGAGCTCCTACGAGCAGTACGTC.

This clonotype was detected only a few times. The V call is TRBV5-5, the J call TRBJ2-3; no firm D call. Germline lookup yields CDR1 SGHKS and CDR2 YYEKEE (reference sequence). The CDR3 spans 18 residues. The V end lost 0 bases, the J end lost 1 base, and 18 bases lay between the germline ends. CDR3 nucleotide sequence: TGTGCCAGCAGCTTGGCTCTAGTTCCCATCTCCGGCACAGATACGCAGTATTTT. Translating gives CASSLALVPISGTDTQYF.

CDR3 in DNA: TGTGCCAGCAGCACGACCGGGACTAGAAACACCGGGGAGCTGTTTTTT. Translation: CASSTTGTRNTGELFF. The gene calls are TRBV11-2 and TRBJ2-2, with 8 bases aligning to TRBD2. CDR3 length equals 16 residues. The V and J ends lost 5 bases and 2 bases, in that order; junction bases with no gene match: 7. Germline V gene lookup returns CDR1 SGHAT and CDR2 FQNNGV.